This TCR beta chain was retrieved from a study of CD4 T cell repertoires in COVID-19. The protocol was immunoSEQ multiplex PCR, while the TCRdb copy is restricted to in-frame clones and leaves out a portion. In the table there are thousands of clones, 80% to 85% of which are singletons. Sequencing was done directly on freshly isolated, uncultured memory T cells. Germline assignment: CDR1 SGHRS and CDR2 YFSETQ. The CDR3 has 14 residues. V was shortened by 7 bases and J by 5 bases, with 13 bases between the two germline ends. This receptor was obtained from a human donor who had COVID-19. The specimen was effector memory CD4+ T cells from blood, collected before the COVID-19 pandemic. The genes are TRBV5-1 and TRBJ1-6, with D maybe TRBD1 (6 bases). DNA for the CDR3: TGCGCCAGCCAAAGGACAGCAAATAATTCACCCCTCCACTTT. Its translation: CASQRTANNSPLHF.